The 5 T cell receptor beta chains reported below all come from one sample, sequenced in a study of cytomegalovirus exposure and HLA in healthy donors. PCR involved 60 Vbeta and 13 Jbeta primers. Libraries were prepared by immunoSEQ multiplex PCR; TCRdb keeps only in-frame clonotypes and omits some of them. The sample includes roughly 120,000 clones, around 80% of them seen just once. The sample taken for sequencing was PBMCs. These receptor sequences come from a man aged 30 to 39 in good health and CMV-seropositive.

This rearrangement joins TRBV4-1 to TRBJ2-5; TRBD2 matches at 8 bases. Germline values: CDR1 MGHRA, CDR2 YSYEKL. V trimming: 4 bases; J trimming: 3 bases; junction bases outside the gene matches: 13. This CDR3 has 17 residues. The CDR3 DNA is TGCGCCAGCAGCCCCCACTCGGGCGGGGGGTTAAAAGAGACCCAGTACTTC. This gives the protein CASSPHSGGGLKETQYF.

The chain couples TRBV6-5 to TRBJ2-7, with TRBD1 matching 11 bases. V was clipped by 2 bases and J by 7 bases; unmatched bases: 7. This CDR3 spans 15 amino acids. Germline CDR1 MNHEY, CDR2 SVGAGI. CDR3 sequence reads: CASSYTGQGAWEQYF. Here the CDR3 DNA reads TGTGCCAGCAGTTACACAGGACAGGGGGCTTGGGAGCAGTACTTC.

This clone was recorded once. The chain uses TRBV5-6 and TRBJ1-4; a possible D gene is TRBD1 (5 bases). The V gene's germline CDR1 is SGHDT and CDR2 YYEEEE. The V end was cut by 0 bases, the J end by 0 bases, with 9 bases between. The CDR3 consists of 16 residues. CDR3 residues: CASSLGDFATNEKLFF. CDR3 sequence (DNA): TGTGCCAGCAGCTTGGGGGACTTTGCAACTAATGAAAAACTGTTTTTT. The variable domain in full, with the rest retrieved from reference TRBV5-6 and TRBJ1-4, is DAGVTQSPTHLIKTRGQQVTLRCSPKSGHDTVSWYQQALGQGPQFIFQYYEEEERQRGNFPDRFSGHQFPNYSSELNVNALLLGDSALYLCASSLGDFATNEKLFFGSGTQLSVL.

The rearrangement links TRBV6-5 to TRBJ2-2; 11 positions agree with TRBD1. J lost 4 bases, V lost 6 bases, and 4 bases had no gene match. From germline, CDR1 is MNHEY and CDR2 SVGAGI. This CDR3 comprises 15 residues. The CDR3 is CASSSGTGGTGELFF. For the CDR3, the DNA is TGTGCCAGCAGCTCCGGGACAGGGGGCACCGGGGAGCTGTTTTTT.

The CDR3 spells CATALGAHYGYTF. CDR3 bases: TGTGCCACCGCGTTGGGGGCTCACTATGGCTACACCTTC. The V gene is TRBV27, the J gene TRBJ1-2; a possible D gene is TRBD1 (6 bases). The CDR3 contains 13 residues. CDR1 and CDR2 from the germline V gene are MNHEY and SMNVEV (reference sequence). V dropped 10 bases and J dropped 3 bases, with 15 bases sitting between them.